This T cell receptor beta chain was identified during a study of T cells in Graves' hyperthyroidism and ophthalmopathy. What was amplified from RNA transcripts were TCR beta CDR3 regions. RT-PCR in the first round (using the HTBI primer set) targeted the TCR CDR3. A single record per CDR3 protein comes from TCRdb applying MiXCR to the multiplex PCR reads. The sample holds about 640,000 distinct CDR3 sequences, around 21% seen once. The specimen was blood. The receptor was derived from a man younger than 40 with Graves' ophthalmopathy.

The DNA of the CDR3 is TGTGCCAGCAGTTATACAGAGGGATCCTACAATGAGCAGTTCTTC. Residues: CASSYTEGSYNEQFF. The chain has TRBV6-5 and TRBJ2-1; D is possibly TRBD2 (5 bases). Trimming took off 3 bases at V and 1 base at J, with 10 bases between the two ends. Germline V gene lookup returns CDR1 MNHEY and CDR2 SVGAGI. The CDR3 sequence is 15 residues long.